This T cell receptor beta chain derives from a study of early T cells in non-severe SARS-CoV-2 infection. TCRdb called the 5' RACE reads again in MiXCR, with one record for every CDR3 protein. The sample shows approximately 47,000 distinct CDR3 sequences, around 10% of them seen only once. This clonotype was seen more than once but under ten times. Its antigen is not known. Study-wide points: Matching results from VDJdb favored anti-spike CD8 responses, leaving private and CD4 specificities undetected.

This CDR3 is 14 amino acids long. V shed 4 bases and J shed 8 bases, with 14 bases lying between them. The clonotype was recovered from an adult who was a healthcare worker with PCR-confirmed SARS-CoV-2 infection or an uninfected control (not recorded which). The specimen was whole blood, collected at baseline. This rearrangement joins TRBV12-3 or TRBV12-4 to TRBJ1-4; D is perhaps TRBD1 (6 bases). The CDR3 nucleotides are TGTGCCAGCAGTTCCACTGGGGGCGAGGAAAAACTGTTTTTT. This encodes CASSSTGGEEKLFF.